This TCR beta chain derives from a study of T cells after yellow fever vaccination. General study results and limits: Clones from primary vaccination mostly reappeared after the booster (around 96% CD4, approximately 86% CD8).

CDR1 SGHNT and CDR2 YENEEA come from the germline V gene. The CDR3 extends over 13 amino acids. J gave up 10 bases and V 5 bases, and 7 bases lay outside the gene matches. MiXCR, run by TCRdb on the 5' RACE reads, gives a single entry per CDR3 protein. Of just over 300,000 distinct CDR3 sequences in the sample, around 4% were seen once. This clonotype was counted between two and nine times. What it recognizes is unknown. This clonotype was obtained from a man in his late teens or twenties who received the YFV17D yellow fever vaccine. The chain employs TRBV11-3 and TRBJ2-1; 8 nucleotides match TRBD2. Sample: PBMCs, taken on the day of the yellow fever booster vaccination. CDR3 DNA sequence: TGTGCCAGCAGCCTGAGGCAGCGGGGGGAGCAGTTCTTC. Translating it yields CASSLRQRGEQFF.